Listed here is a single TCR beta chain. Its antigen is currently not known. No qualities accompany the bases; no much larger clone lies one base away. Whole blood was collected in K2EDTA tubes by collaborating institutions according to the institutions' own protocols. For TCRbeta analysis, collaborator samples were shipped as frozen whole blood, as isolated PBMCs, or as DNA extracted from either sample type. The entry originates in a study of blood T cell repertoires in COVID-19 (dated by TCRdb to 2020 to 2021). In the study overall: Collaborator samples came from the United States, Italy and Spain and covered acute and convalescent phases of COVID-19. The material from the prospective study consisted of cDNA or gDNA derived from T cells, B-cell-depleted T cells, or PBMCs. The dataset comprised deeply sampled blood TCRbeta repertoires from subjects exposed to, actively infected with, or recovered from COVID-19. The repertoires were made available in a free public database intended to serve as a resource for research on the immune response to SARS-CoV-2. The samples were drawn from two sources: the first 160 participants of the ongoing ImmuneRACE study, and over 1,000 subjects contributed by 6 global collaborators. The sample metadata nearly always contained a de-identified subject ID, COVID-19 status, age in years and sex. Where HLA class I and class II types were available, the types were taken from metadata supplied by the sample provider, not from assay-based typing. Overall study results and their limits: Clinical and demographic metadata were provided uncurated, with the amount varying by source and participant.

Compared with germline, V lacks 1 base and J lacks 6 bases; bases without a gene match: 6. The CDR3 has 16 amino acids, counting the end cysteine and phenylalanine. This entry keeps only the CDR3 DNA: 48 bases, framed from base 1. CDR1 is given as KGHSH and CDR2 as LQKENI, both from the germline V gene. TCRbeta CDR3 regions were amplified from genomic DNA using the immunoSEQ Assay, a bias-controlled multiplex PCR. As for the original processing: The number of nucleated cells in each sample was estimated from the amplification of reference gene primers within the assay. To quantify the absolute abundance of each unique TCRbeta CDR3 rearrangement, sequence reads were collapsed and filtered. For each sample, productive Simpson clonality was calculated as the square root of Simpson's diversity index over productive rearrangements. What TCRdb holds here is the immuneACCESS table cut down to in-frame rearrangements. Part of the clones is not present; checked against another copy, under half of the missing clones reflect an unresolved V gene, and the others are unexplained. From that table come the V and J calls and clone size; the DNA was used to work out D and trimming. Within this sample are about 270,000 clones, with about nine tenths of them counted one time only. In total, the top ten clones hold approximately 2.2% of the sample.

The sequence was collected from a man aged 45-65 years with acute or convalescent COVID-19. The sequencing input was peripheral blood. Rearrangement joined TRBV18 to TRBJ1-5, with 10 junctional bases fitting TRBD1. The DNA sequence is TGTGCCAGCTCACCACGGACAGGGGGGCTTAGTCAGCCCCAGCATTTT. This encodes CASSPRTGGLSQPQHF.